The next 9 T cell receptor beta chains were all read from a single sample in a study of Graves' ophthalmopathy and Graves' hyperthyroidism. Researchers took RNA transcripts and amplified TCR beta CDR3 regions from them. A first-round RT-PCR used HTBI primers, followed by a second-round multiplex PCR. TCRdb fed the multiplex PCR reads into MiXCR, producing one record per CDR3 protein. The sample comprises around 670,000 distinct CDR3 sequences, 35% to 50% of which are singletons, and about 40% rests with the top ten. Source material: peripheral blood. These receptors all stem from an adult man with Graves' ophthalmopathy.

This clonotype was counted at least ten times. The chain joins TRBV2 to TRBJ2-7, with D possibly TRBD1 on 5 matching bases. Per germline, CDR1 SNHLY and CDR2 FYNNEI. The ends were cut back, 6 bases at V and 6 bases at J, with 12 bases in the middle. CDR3 length: 12 amino acids. CDR3 sequence reads: CASSVDRTEQYF. The DNA of the CDR3 is TGTGCCAGCAGCGTCGACAGAACCGAGCAGTACTTC.

Turning to this clonotype: One end of the junction varies from germline; a read error may be responsible. The chain joins TRBV5-5 to TRBJ1-1, with D hard to call. Germline loops: CDR1 SGHKS, CDR2 YYEKEE (reference sequence). CDR3 length: 17 amino acids. The CDR3 DNA follows: TGCGCCAGCAGCACCTTACGGGCCCCGACGGAGGCCACTGAAGCTTTCTTT. Its translation is CASSTLRAPTEATEAFF.

The rearrangement links TRBV28 to TRBJ1-6, with D possibly matching TRBD1 (5 bases). Deletions cut 2 bases from V and 13 bases from J, with 9 bases between. CDR1 MDHEN and CDR2 SYDVKM come from the germline V gene. This CDR3 region has 12 residues. The CDR3 loop is CASSLEGKPLHF. The CDR3 DNA reads TGTGCCAGCAGTTTAGAGGGGAAGCCCCTCCACTTT.

This clonotype has a count of ten or more. V usage is TRBV11-3 and J usage is TRBJ1-2; the D is unclear. The CDR3 spans 14 residues. V was shortened by 4 bases and J by 4 bases, with 13 bases between the two germline ends. Germline CDR1 SGHNT, CDR2 YENEEA. CDR3: CASSSSSGGYGYTF. Written as DNA, the CDR3 is TGTGCCAGCAGCTCTTCCTCTGGCGGCTATGGCTACACCTTC.

This clonotype was recorded a few times. The V call is TRBV20-1, the J call TRBJ2-5; no firm D call. V was shortened by 5 bases and J by 1 base, with 11 bases between the two germline ends. CDR3 length equals 13 residues. Germline assignment: CDR1 DFQATT and CDR2 SNEGSKA (reference sequence). The CDR3: CSAPPPAQETQYF. In DNA form, the CDR3 reads TGCAGTGCTCCCCCCCCGGCCCAAGAGACCCAGTACTTC.

The V and J genes are TRBV5-6 and TRBJ1-1, with unresolved D. CDR1 and CDR2 (germline): SGHDT, YYEEEE. This CDR3 region has 15 residues. V shed 2 bases and J shed 1 base, with 12 bases lying between them. The CDR3 DNA sequence: TGTGCCAGCAGCTTAGTAGGGCGGAGGAACACTGAAGCTTTCTTT. Translated, it gives CASSLVGRRNTEAFF.

The J gene is TRBJ1-3, the V gene TRBV11-1; D remains ambiguous. This CDR3 is built from 17 residues. Germline CDR1 SGHAT, CDR2 FQDESV (reference sequence). With 5 bases removed from V and 0 bases from J, the gap between germline ends came to 17 bases. CDR3 protein: CASSQEGLRLSGNTIYF. The CDR3, as DNA: TGTGCCAGCAGCCAAGAAGGGCTTAGGCTCTCTGGAAACACCATATATTTT.

This clonotype has more than one count but fewer than ten. The J gene is TRBJ1-1, the V gene TRBV6-5; the match to TRBD1 covers 9 bases. Germline CDR1 and CDR2: MNHEY and SVGAGI. V lost 6 bases and J lost 5; bases outside the gene matches: 7. The CDR3 totals 14 residues. CDR3 amino acids: CASRGDRVQTEAFF. The CDR3 nucleotides read TGTGCCAGCAGGGGGGACAGGGTGCAGACTGAAGCTTTCTTT.

V is TRBV29-1 and J is TRBJ2-7, with 7 bases fitting TRBD1. The CDR3 length is 13 residues. The germline V gene encodes CDR1 SQVTM and CDR2 ANQGSEA. The J segment lost 6 bases and the V segment lost 4 bases, leaving 9 bases of the junction unmatched. Here the CDR3 reads CSVVGLSGGEQYF. DNA of the CDR3: TGCAGCGTTGTAGGCCTTTCAGGGGGCGAGCAGTACTTC.